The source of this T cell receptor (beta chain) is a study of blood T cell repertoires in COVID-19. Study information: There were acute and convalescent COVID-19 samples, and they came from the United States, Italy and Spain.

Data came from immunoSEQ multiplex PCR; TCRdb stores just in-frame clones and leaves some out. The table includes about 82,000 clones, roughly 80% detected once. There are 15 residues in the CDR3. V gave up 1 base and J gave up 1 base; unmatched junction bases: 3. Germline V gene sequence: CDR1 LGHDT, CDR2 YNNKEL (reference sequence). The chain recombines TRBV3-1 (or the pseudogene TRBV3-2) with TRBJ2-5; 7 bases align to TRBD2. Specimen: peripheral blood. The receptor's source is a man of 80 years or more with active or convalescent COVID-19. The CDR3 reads CASSQGGGFQETQYF. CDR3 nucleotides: TGTGCCAGCAGCCAAGGGGGGGGTTTCCAAGAGACCCAGTACTTC.